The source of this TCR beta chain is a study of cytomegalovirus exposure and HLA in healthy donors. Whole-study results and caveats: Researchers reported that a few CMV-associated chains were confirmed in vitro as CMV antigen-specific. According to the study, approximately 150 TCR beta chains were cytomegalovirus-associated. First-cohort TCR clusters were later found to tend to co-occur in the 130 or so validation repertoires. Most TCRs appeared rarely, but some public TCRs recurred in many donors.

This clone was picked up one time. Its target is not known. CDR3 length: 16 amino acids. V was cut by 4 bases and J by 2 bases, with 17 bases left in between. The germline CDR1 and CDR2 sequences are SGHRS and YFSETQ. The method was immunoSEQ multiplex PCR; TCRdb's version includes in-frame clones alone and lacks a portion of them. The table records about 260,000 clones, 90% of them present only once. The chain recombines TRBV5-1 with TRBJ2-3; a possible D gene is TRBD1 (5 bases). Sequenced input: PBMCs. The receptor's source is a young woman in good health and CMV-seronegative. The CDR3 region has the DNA TGCGCCAGCAGCGACTTAGGGGCGATAGTCACAGATACGCAGTATTTT. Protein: CASSDLGAIVTDTQYF.